This T cell receptor beta chain is drawn from a study of OX40 agonist ivuxolimab in advanced cancers. As for the study in general: Three individuals attained partial responses, comprising one hepatocellular carcinoma case and two cutaneous melanoma cases.

Study-wide results and caveats: The study found that CD8+ T cells averaged more expanded clones than CD4+. The antigen specificity of the peripheral T cells (those that were expanded) was not determined.

Libraries were prepared by immunoSEQ multiplex PCR; TCRdb keeps only in-frame clonotypes and omits some of them. The sample gives tens of thousands of clones, 65% to 90% of which show up once; about 5.8% is in the top ten. Germline V gene data show CDR1 as MNHEY and CDR2 as SVGAGI. This CDR3 has 13 residues. Trimming cost V 10 bases and J 2 bases, with 15 bases left between them. With regard to this clone: What it binds is unknown.

This sequence originates from an adult with an advanced solid tumor such as melanoma, head and neck, liver or kidney cancer. The source material was CD4+ or CD8+ T cells sorted from blood, sampled in a trial of the OX40 agonist ivuxolimab. This sequence joins TRBV6-5 and TRBJ2-7; D possibly matches TRBD1 or TRBD2 (5 bases each). CDR3 bases: TGTGCCACGGGGTATGGGACCACCTACGAGCAGTACTTC. Translated: CATGYGTTYEQYF.